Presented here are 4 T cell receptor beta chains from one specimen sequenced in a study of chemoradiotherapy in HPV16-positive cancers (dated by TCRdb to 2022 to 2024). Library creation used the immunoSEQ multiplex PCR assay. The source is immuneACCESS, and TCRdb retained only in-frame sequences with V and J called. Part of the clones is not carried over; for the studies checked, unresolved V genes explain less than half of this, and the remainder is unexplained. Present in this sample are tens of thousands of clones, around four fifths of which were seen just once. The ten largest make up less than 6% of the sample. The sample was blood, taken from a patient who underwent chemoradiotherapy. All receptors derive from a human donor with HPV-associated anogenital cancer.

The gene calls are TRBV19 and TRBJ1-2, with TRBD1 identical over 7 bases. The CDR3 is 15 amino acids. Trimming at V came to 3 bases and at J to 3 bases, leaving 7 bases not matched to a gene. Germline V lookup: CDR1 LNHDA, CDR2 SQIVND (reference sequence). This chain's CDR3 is CASSIVEGADYGYTF. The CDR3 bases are TGTGCCAGTAGTATTGTCGAGGGGGCGGACTATGGCTACACCTTC.

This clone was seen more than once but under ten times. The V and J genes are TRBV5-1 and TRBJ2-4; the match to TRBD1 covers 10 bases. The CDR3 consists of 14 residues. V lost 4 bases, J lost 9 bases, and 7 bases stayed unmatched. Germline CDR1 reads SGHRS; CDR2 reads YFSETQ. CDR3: CASSAGQGNGIQYF. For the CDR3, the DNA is TGCGCCAGCAGCGCGGGACAGGGGAACGGCATTCAGTACTTC.

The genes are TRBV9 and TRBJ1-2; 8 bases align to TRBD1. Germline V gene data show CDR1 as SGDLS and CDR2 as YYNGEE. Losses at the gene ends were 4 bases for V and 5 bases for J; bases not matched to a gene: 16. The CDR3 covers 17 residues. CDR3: CASSTTVQGVNGYGYTF. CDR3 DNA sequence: TGTGCCAGCAGCACAACTGTACAGGGGGTAAACGGGTATGGCTACACCTTC.

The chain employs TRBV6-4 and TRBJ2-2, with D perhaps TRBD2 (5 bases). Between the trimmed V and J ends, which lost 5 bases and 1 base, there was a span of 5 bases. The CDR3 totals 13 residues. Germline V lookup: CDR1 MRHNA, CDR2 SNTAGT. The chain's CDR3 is CASSRENTGELFF. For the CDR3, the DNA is TGTGCCAGCAGTCGGGAGAACACCGGGGAGCTGTTTTTT.